Below, 23 T cell receptor beta chains from the same sample are listed, as sequenced in a study of T-cell reconstitution after alpha-beta-depleted transplantation in children. Unique molecular identifiers were incorporated during preparation of the TCRbeta library. TCRdb independently ran MiXCR on the PCR reads; one entry per CDR3 protein. The top ten clones hold 5% to 6% of a sample with around 500,000 distinct CDR3 sequences, around an eighth of them seen once. The input for sequencing was PBMCs from the stem cell graft donor, taken from the stem cell graft. These receptors originate from a human donor who donated a stem cell graft to a child with combined immunodeficiency.

This clonotype has a count of ten or more. The chain has TRBV9 and TRBJ2-7, with 8 bases aligning to TRBD1. Germline CDR1 SGDLS, CDR2 YYNGEE. This CDR3 has 14 amino acids. V lost 4 bases and J lost 5; bases outside the gene matches: 8. The CDR3 here is CASSLRGRVDEQYF. The CDR3 coding sequence is TGTGCCAGCAGCCTCAGGGGGCGCGTCGACGAGCAGTACTTC.

This clonotype was counted many times. The chain employs TRBV6-1 and TRBJ2-4, with 8 bases that match TRBD1. V gave up 6 bases and J gave up 5 bases; unmatched junction bases: 9. The CDR3 is made up of 15 amino acids. Germline V CDR1 and CDR2: MNHNS, SASEGT. The CDR3 loop reads CASSLPDRGENIQYF. In DNA form, the CDR3 reads TGTGCCAGCAGCCTACCCGACAGGGGAGAAAACATTCAGTACTTC.

In this sample, this clonotype turned up many times. The chain is built from TRBV12-3 or TRBV12-4 and TRBJ2-2; 9 bases line up with TRBD2. The J segment lost 4 bases and the V segment lost 4 bases, leaving 4 bases of the junction unmatched. This CDR3 comprises 15 residues. CDR3 sequence (DNA): TGTGCCAGCAGTTATAGCGGGAGAAGCACCGGGGAGCTGTTTTTT. Residues: CASSYSGRSTGELFF.

J is TRBJ2-1 and V is TRBV6-5; no reliable D call. CDR1 MNHEY and CDR2 SVGAGI come from the germline V gene. The CDR3 is made up of 15 amino acids. The V end lost 0 bases, the J end lost 0 bases, and 6 bases lay between the germline ends. This CDR3 reads CASSYSSSSYNEQFF. CDR3 DNA sequence: TGTGCCAGCAGTTACTCTTCTAGCTCCTACAATGAGCAGTTCTTC.

This clonotype was counted at least ten times. This sequence joins TRBV10-3 and TRBJ2-1, with 7 bases identical to TRBD2. The CDR3 is 15 residues long. Germline trimming cut 7 bases from V and 3 bases from J; bases unmatched to any gene: 9. Germline-derived CDR1 and CDR2 are ENHRY and SYGVKD. The CDR3: CAITPGGGGYNEQFF. The CDR3 coding sequence is TGTGCCATCACCCCCGGTGGGGGGGGCTACAATGAGCAGTTCTTC.

This clonotype was found a few times. The chain links TRBV6-2 or TRBV6-3 to TRBJ2-7; possibly TRBD2 for D (6 bases). The CDR3 sequence is 12 residues long. Trimming pared 10 bases from V and 2 bases from J, leaving 12 bases between. Germline V CDR1 and CDR2: MNHEY, SVGEGT. For the CDR3, the DNA is TGTGCCACCGGGGCGGGAACCTACGAGCAGTACTTC. Translation: CATGAGTYEQYF.

This clonotype was counted at least ten times. The rearrangement uses TRBV10-3 and TRBJ1-1; 10 bases are shared with TRBD1. The CDR3 spans 16 residues. V dropped 3 bases and J dropped 3; count of bases not matched to a gene: 7. CDR1 is ENHRY and CDR2 is SYGVKD in the germline V gene. The CDR3 sequence: CAISEVGTGVYTEAFF. The CDR3 coding sequence is TGTGCCATCAGTGAAGTAGGGACAGGGGTCTACACTGAAGCTTTCTTT.

The chain links TRBV5-1 to TRBJ1-4; D gene unclear. The CDR3 spans 16 residues. From germline, CDR1 is SGHRS and CDR2 YFSETQ. The V gene lost 4 bases and the J gene lost 0 bases, with 13 bases spanning the gap. The CDR3 is CASSGGVAPTNEKLFF. In nucleotides, the CDR3 is TGCGCCAGCAGCGGCGGAGTGGCCCCAACTAATGAAAAACTGTTTTTT. The whole variable domain, remainder taken from reference TRBV5-1 and TRBJ1-4, is KAGVTQTPRYLIKTRGQQVTLSCSPISGHRSVSWYQQTPGQGLQFLFEYFSETQRNKGNFPGRFSGRQFSNSRSEMNVSTLELGDSALYLCASSGGVAPTNEKLFFGSGTQLSVL.

The rearrangement joins TRBV6-1 to TRBJ2-2, with 11 positions matching TRBD2. CDR1 is MNHNS, CDR2 SASEGT, per germline. V shed 5 bases, J shed 7 bases, and the junction held 6 bases outside the gene matches. This CDR3 region has 15 residues. Written as DNA, the CDR3 is TGTGCCAGCAGTCCACGACTAGCGGGAAACGGGGAGCTGTTTTTT. It specifies CASSPRLAGNGELFF.

There are a few counts of this clonotype. This chain uses TRBV12-3 or TRBV12-4 with TRBJ2-7; D perhaps matches TRBD1 (5 bases). Trimming cost V 6 bases and J 0 bases, with 15 bases left between them. CDR3 length equals 15 residues. This chain's CDR3 is CASSGRAVSSYEQYF. CDR3 nucleotides: TGTGCCAGCAGCGGCAGGGCAGTAAGCTCCTACGAGCAGTACTTC.

This clonotype was detected only a few times. The chain is built from TRBV6-1 and TRBJ1-1; weak D call: TRBD1 (5 bases). The germline gives CDR1 MNHNS, CDR2 SASEGT. V lost 7 bases and J lost 6, with 21 bases in between. This CDR3 spans 15 amino acids. The CDR3 loop reads CASTGTRDGYPEAFF. In nucleotides, the CDR3 is TGTGCCAGCACCGGTACCAGGGACGGATATCCTGAAGCTTTCTTT.

The chain uses TRBV9 and TRBJ2-7; D is possibly TRBD1 or TRBD2 (5 bases each). V shed 4 bases and J shed 4 bases, with 18 bases lying between them. Germline CDR1 and CDR2: SGDLS and YYNGEE. The CDR3 has 15 amino acids. This chain's CDR3 is CASSLDPGLKYEQYF. CDR3 in DNA: TGTGCCAGCAGCCTCGATCCGGGGCTCAAATACGAGCAGTACTTC. Supplemented by reference TRBV9 and TRBJ2-7, the full variable domain reads DSGVTQTPKHLITATGQRVTLRCSPRSGDLSVYWYQQSLDQGLQFLIQYYNGEERAKGNILERFSAQQFPDLHSELNLSSLELGDSALYFCASSLDPGLKYEQYFGPGTRLTVT.

The genes are TRBV7-2 and TRBJ2-3; 9 bases fit TRBD2. The CDR3 runs to 16 residues. The V gene's germline CDR1 is SGHTA and CDR2 FQGNSA. With V trimmed by 5 bases and J by 4 bases, 10 bases remained unmatched. This chain's CDR3 is CASSPLGGLAADTQYF. The CDR3 DNA reads TGTGCCAGCAGCCCCCTTGGGGGACTAGCCGCAGATACGCAGTATTTT.

This rearrangement joins TRBV6-5 to TRBJ2-3; weak D call: TRBD2 (6 bases). The ends were cut back, 2 bases at V and 2 bases at J, with 11 bases in the middle. CDR3 length equals 15 residues. Germline CDR1 reads MNHEY; CDR2 reads SVGAGI. CDR3 sequence: CASSYGVAVTDTQYF. The CDR3, as DNA: TGTGCCAGCAGTTACGGGGTAGCGGTCACAGATACGCAGTATTTT.

The CDR3 reads CASSLEVDTATDTQYF. The CDR3 nucleotides read TGCGCCAGCAGCTTGGAGGTCGACACAGCCACAGATACGCAGTATTTT. V gene TRBV5-1 combines with J gene TRBJ2-3, with no clear D. Germline V gives CDR1 SGHRS, CDR2 YFSETQ. The CDR3 totals 16 residues. V lost 0 bases and J 2 bases, leaving 13 bases between the germline ends.

This clonotype has only a few counts. This sequence joins TRBV21-1 and TRBJ1-2. TRBV21-1 is deemed a pseudogene. This CDR3 is 14 amino acids long. CDR3 nucleotide sequence: TGTGCCAGCAGCAAAGGAGGAGAGGACTATGGCTACACCTTC. Residues: CASSKGGEDYGYTF.

The chain links TRBV18 to TRBJ2-3; D may be TRBD2 (5 bases). The CDR3 is 14 residues long. Germline CDR1 and CDR2: KGHSH and LQKENI. Trimming stripped 3 bases from V and 11 bases from J, with 18 bases between. CDR3 nucleotide sequence: TGTGCCAGCTCACCGGCTGGCAGTGGAGGAGGGCAGTATTTT. It is translated as CASSPAGSGGGQYF. The complete variable domain, with remaining parts taken from reference TRBV18 and TRBJ2-3, reads NAGVMQNPRHLVRRRGQEARLRCSPMKGHSHVYWYRQLPEEGLKFMVYLQKENIIDESGMPKERFSAEFPKEGPSILRIQQVVRGDSAAYFCASSPAGSGGGQYFGPGTRLTVL.

J is TRBJ1-6 and V is TRBV28; D ambiguous. The germline V and J ends were trimmed by 6 bases and 5 bases, with 11 bases remaining between them. The CDR3 spans 14 residues. Germline CDR1 is MDHEN and CDR2 is SYDVKM. The chain's CDR3 is CASRADRDNSPLHF. In nucleotides, the CDR3 is TGTGCCAGCAGGGCCGACCGGGATAATTCACCCCTCCACTTT.

This clonotype was found a few times. This sequence joins TRBV27 and TRBJ2-7; TRBD1 matches at 7 bases. The CDR3 is 16 amino acids. V lost 4 bases, J lost 0 bases, and 9 bases stayed unmatched. The germline CDR1 and CDR2 sequences are MNHEY and SMNVEV (reference sequence). This CDR3 is CASSSIPGQISYEQYF. For the CDR3, the DNA is TGTGCCAGCAGTTCAATCCCGGGACAGATCTCCTACGAGCAGTACTTC.

This clonotype was recorded at least ten times. The rearrangement joins TRBV29-1 to TRBJ2-2, with TRBD2 matching over 12 bases. This CDR3 region has 14 residues. CDR1 is SQVTM, CDR2 ANQGSEA, per germline. The ends lost 4 bases at V and 4 bases at J; junction bases unmatched: 1. CDR3 DNA: TGCAGCGTTGCGACTAGCGGGGGCACCGGGGAGCTGTTTTTT. Translation gives CSVATSGGTGELFF.

In its sample, this clonotype was seen many times. The chain employs TRBV5-1 and TRBJ2-2; D is ambiguous. Germline CDR1 and CDR2: SGHRS and YFSETQ. V was pared by 3 bases and J by 0 bases, with 12 bases between. This CDR3 has 16 amino acids. Here the CDR3 DNA reads TGCGCCAGCAGCTCCCCAGTTGGAGCGAACACCGGGGAGCTGTTTTTT. This gives the protein CASSSPVGANTGELFF.

This clonotype was seen at least ten times. The chain uses TRBV29-1 and TRBJ2-2; 8 bases agree with TRBD1. CDR1 and CDR2 from the germline V gene are SQVTM and ANQGSEA. The CDR3 extends over 15 amino acids. The J segment lost 0 bases and the V segment lost 4 bases, leaving 4 bases of the junction unmatched. The CDR3 region is CSVVWDRPNTGELFF. Written as DNA, the CDR3 is TGCAGCGTTGTTTGGGACAGGCCGAACACCGGGGAGCTGTTTTTT.

This chain connects TRBV2 to TRBJ2-7; D might be TRBD2 (7 bases). The ends were cut back, 7 bases at V and 2 bases at J, with 15 bases in the middle. Germline lookup yields CDR1 SNHLY and CDR2 FYNNEI. The CDR3 consists of 14 residues. The CDR3 protein is CASIGGGRTYEQYF. The CDR3 DNA follows: TGTGCCAGCATAGGCGGGGGCCGAACCTACGAGCAGTACTTC.